This T cell receptor beta chain was profiled in a study of T cells in Graves' hyperthyroidism and ophthalmopathy. Study-wide background: Peripheral blood was acquired at first diagnosis, ahead of any therapy whatsoever.

The PBMCs had their origin in roughly 9.4 ml of fresh peripheral blood. The length of the CDR3 is 16 residues. From germline, CDR1 is MDHEN and CDR2 SYDVKM. Trimming removed 2 bases at V and 5 bases at J, with 19 bases between. This clonotype has ten or more counts. The source material, RNA transcripts, was used to amplify TCR beta CDR3 regions. When the TCR CDR3 underwent first-round RT-PCR, the HTBI primer set was used. MiXCR was run by TCRdb on the multiplex PCR reads, yielding one entry per CDR3 protein. The table shows around 370,000 distinct CDR3 sequences, with approximately 18% occurring only once.

The chain combines TRBV28 with TRBJ2-7, with a weak D call TRBD1 (7 bases). The clonotype originates from a man younger than 35 with Graves' ophthalmopathy. The sequenced material came from blood. The CDR3 spells CASSLPLQGWRDEQYF. The CDR3 coding sequence is TGTGCCAGCAGTTTACCGCTACAGGGGTGGAGGGACGAGCAGTACTTC. The full variable domain, its missing parts supplied by reference TRBV28 and TRBJ2-7, is DVKVTQSSRYLVKRTGEKVFLECVQDMDHENMFWYRQDPGLGLRLIYFSYDVKMKEKGDIPEGYSVSREKKERFSLILESASTNQTSMYLCASSLPLQGWRDEQYFGPGTRLTVT.